This record concerns one T cell receptor beta chain sequence. This sample stems from a study of cytomegalovirus exposure and HLA in healthy donors. Study in general: Samples from HLA-typed donors yielded 65 million to 90 million unique TCRs in an early data release.

Both 60 Vbeta primers and 13 Jbeta primers went into the PCR. Sequenced by immunoSEQ multiplex PCR; TCRdb stores in-frame clones only, minus some. Counted here are about 160,000 clones, 65% to 90% occurring once; the ten biggest clones make up roughly 2%. The CDR3 totals 16 residues. Germline-derived CDR1 and CDR2 are LNHNV and YYDKDF (reference sequence). J was trimmed by 0 bases and V by 1 base; bases with no gene match: 4. Though probably carrying unrecorded immune exposures, donors were nominally healthy at sampling. This receptor was taken from a woman younger than 30 in good health and CMV-seronegative. The sample was PBMCs. This chain links TRBV15 with TRBJ2-3, with 7 bases lining up with TRBD2. CDR3 sequence: CATSRGRGLSTDTQYF. CDR3 nucleotides: TGTGCCACCAGCAGAGGGCGGGGGTTGAGCACAGATACGCAGTATTTT.